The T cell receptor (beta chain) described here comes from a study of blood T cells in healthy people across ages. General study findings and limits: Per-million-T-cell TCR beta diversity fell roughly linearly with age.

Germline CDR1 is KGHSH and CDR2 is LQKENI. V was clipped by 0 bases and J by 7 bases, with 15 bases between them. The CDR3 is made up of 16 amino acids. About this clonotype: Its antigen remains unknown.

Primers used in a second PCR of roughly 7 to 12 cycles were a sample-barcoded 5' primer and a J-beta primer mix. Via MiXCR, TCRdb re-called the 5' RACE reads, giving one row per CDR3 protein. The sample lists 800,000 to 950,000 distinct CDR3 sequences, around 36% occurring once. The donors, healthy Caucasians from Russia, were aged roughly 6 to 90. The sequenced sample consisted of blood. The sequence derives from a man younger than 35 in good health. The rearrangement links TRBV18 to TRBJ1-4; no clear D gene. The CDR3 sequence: CASSPPKSGLVEKLFF. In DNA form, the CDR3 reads TGTGCCAGCTCACCACCCAAGTCTGGCCTGGTTGAAAAACTGTTTTTT.